Below, one T cell receptor (beta chain) is given with its context. The protocol was immunoSEQ multiplex PCR, while the TCRdb copy is restricted to in-frame clones and leaves out a portion. The sample gives around 130,000 clones, approximately 80% of which show up once; around 18% is in the top ten. This specimen belongs to a study of blood T cell repertoires in COVID-19. The specimen sequenced was peripheral blood. The receptor comes from an older man with acute or convalescent COVID-19.

The CDR3 here is CASSVAVGRTGELFF. The CDR3 DNA sequence: TGTGCCAGCAGCGTAGCAGTTGGGAGGACCGGGGAGCTGTTTTTT. The V and J genes are TRBV9 and TRBJ2-2; D perhaps matches TRBD2 (6 bases). V dropped 0 bases and J dropped 5 bases, with 11 bases sitting between them. This CDR3 has 15 amino acids. In germline, CDR1 is SGDLS, CDR2 YYNGEE.